Below, 17 T cell receptor beta chains from the same sample are listed, as sequenced in a study of siplizumab effects on memory and regulatory T cells. TCRdb's table, derived via immunoSEQ multiplex PCR, lists solely in-frame clones and lacks some. The sample contains some 100,000 clones, just under 95% of which appear only once. The sample comprised non-Treg CD4+ T cells sorted from blood. These receptors were obtained from a human donor in good health.

The chain recombines TRBV18 with TRBJ1-3, with D unresolved. Germline V gene data show CDR1 as KGHSH and CDR2 as LQKENI. The CDR3 spans 15 residues. V lost 6 bases and J lost 0, with 12 bases in between. CDR3 in amino acids: CASSPDRGSGNTIYF. The CDR3 DNA reads as TGTGCCAGCTCTCCTGACCGGGGCTCTGGAAACACCATATATTTT.

V usage is TRBV11-2 and J usage is TRBJ2-5; D is ambiguous. The V gene lost 5 bases and the J gene lost 7 bases, with 14 bases spanning the gap. The germline gives CDR1 SGHAT, CDR2 FQNNGV. CDR3 size: 13 residues. CDR3 amino acids: CASSRLGSRTQYF. The CDR3 coding sequence is TGTGCCAGCAGCCGCCTCGGTTCGCGGACCCAGTACTTC.

This chain uses TRBV6-6 with TRBJ1-1, with D unresolved. CDR3 size: 15 residues. Trimming took 7 bases from V and 5 from J, leaving 20 bases between them. CDR1 is MNHNY and CDR2 is SVGAGI in the germline V gene (reference sequence). This CDR3 reads CASNPLRSAKTEAFF. In DNA form, the CDR3 reads TGTGCCAGCAACCCTCTAAGGTCGGCTAAGACTGAAGCTTTCTTT.

This clone has a single count. The V and J genes are TRBV6-6 and TRBJ2-7; TRBD1 is a possible D gene (6 bases). The CDR3 is 15 residues long. CDR1 and CDR2 (germline): MNHNY, SVGAGI (reference sequence). V was trimmed by 0 bases and J by 4 bases, leaving 13 bases between them. CDR3 coding DNA: TGTGCCAGCAGTTACTCGAATCAGGGGCAGTACGAGCAGTACTTC. Translation: CASSYSNQGQYEQYF.

The rearrangement links TRBV7-3 to TRBJ2-2; no definite D call. Germline CDR1 reads SGHTA; CDR2 reads FQGTGA. The CDR3 loop spans 13 amino acids. Trimming pared 0 bases from V and 7 bases from J, leaving 6 bases between. CDR3 nucleotides: TGTGCCAGCAGCTTAACGGCGGTCGGGGAGCTGTTTTTT. It translates to CASSLTAVGELFF.

The chain uses TRBV6-5 and TRBJ1-5, with 7 bases aligning to TRBD1. The CDR3 contains 15 residues. Germline values: CDR1 MNHEY, CDR2 SVGAGI. V dropped 4 bases and J dropped 7; count of bases not matched to a gene: 10. CDR3 in amino acids: CASSFSGTEGQPQHF. The CDR3 coding sequence is TGTGCCAGCAGTTTTTCCGGGACAGAGGGCCAGCCCCAGCATTTT.

This chain connects TRBV9 to TRBJ2-3; perhaps TRBD2 as D (6 bases). The germline V and J ends were trimmed by 2 bases and 1 base, with 11 bases remaining between them. Germline CDR1 reads SGDLS; CDR2 reads YYNGEE. The CDR3 extends over 15 amino acids. CDR3 loop: CASSVYSGGTDTQYF. The CDR3 DNA reads TGTGCCAGCAGCGTTTATTCGGGAGGCACAGATACGCAGTATTTT.

In this sample, this clone turned up once. The chain links TRBV28 to TRBJ1-2; D not resolved. The CDR3 runs 14 residues. Germline CDR1 is MDHEN and CDR2 is SYDVKM. Trimming cost V 3 bases and J 5 bases, with 13 bases left between them. CDR3 in DNA: TGTGCCAGCAGTTTGGGCCGGTTGATGTATGGCTACACCTTC. Its protein is CASSLGRLMYGYTF.

V is TRBV6-6 and J is TRBJ1-5; D unresolved. CDR1 and CDR2 from the germline V gene are MNHNY and SVGAGI (reference sequence). This CDR3 spans 15 amino acids. V lost 7 bases and J lost 0, with 13 bases in between. The CDR3 loop reads CASTLGRNSNQPQHF. In DNA, the CDR3 is TGTGCCAGCACCTTGGGAAGAAATAGCAATCAGCCCCAGCATTTT.

The CDR3 loop reads CASSTPRDSKYGYTF. DNA of the CDR3: TGCGCCAGCAGCACCCCCCGAGACAGCAAGTATGGCTACACCTTC. The genes are TRBV4-1 and TRBJ1-2; D might be TRBD1 (5 bases). CDR3 length: 15 residues. Germline CDR1 MGHRA, CDR2 YSYEKL. V dropped 5 bases and J dropped 5 bases, with 18 bases sitting between them.

This chain joins TRBV7-3 and TRBJ2-7, with 8 bases matching TRBD2. V was pared by 4 bases and J by 3 bases, with 11 bases of the junction left unmatched. The CDR3 sequence is 16 residues long. In germline, CDR1 is SGHTA, CDR2 FQGTGA. The CDR3, as DNA: TGTGCCAGCAGCTCCCGAGGCGGGAGGAGTGGCTACGAGCAGTACTTC. Translated, it gives CASSSRGGRSGYEQYF.

The table lists this clone with a count of one. The chain joins TRBV5-6 to TRBJ1-5; D gene uncertain. The V gene lost 1 base and the J gene lost 2 bases, with 16 bases spanning the gap. Germline V gives CDR1 SGHDT, CDR2 YYEEEE. This CDR3 comprises 17 residues. The CDR3 DNA sequence: TGTGCCAGCAGCTTGAAGAACATCGGATGGGGCAATCAGCCCCAGCATTTT. It specifies CASSLKNIGWGNQPQHF.

The chain uses TRBV11-2 and TRBJ2-1; 8 bases align to TRBD2. Germline lookup yields CDR1 SGHAT and CDR2 FQNNGV. The V and J ends lost 5 bases and 5 bases, in that order; junction bases with no gene match: 5. The CDR3 is made up of 14 amino acids. CDR3 nucleotides: TGTGCCAGCAGCCTAACGGGGGGGAACAATGAGCAGTTCTTC. Its translation is CASSLTGGNNEQFF.

The chain combines TRBV19 with TRBJ1-5, with a tentative D call TRBD1 (6 bases). V shed 7 bases and J shed 1 base, with 14 bases lying between them. The CDR3 consists of 15 residues. CDR1 LNHDA and CDR2 SQIVND come from the germline V gene (reference sequence). Here the CDR3 reads CASILSGGSNQPQHF. The CDR3 nucleotides read TGTGCCAGTATCCTTTCGGGGGGCAGCAATCAGCCCCAGCATTTT.

This chain links TRBV5-1 with TRBJ2-5; D is unresolved. Trimming stripped 0 bases from V and 4 bases from J, with 10 bases between. The germline V gene encodes CDR1 SGHRS and CDR2 YFSETQ. This CDR3 has 14 residues. The CDR3 spells CASSLDTIAETQYF. CDR3 DNA sequence: TGCGCCAGCAGCTTGGATACGATTGCAGAGACCCAGTACTTC. The full variable domain, with the rest looked up from reference TRBV5-1 and TRBJ2-5, is KAGVTQTPRYLIKTRGQQVTLSCSPISGHRSVSWYQQTPGQGLQFLFEYFSETQRNKGNFPGRFSGRQFSNSRSEMNVSTLELGDSALYLCASSLDTIAETQYFGPGTRLLVL.

V gene TRBV28 combines with J gene TRBJ2-3, with 7 bases that match TRBD2. Germline CDR1 and CDR2: MDHEN and SYDVKM. The V segment lost 5 bases and the J segment 1 base; nucleotides outside the gene matches: 9. CDR3 length: 16 residues. The CDR3 DNA sequence: TGTGCCAGCAGTAATATGGGGGACTACGGCACAGATACGCAGTATTTT. It encodes CASSNMGDYGTDTQYF. The full variable domain, rest sourced from reference TRBV28 and TRBJ2-3, is DVKVTQSSRYLVKRTGEKVFLECVQDMDHENMFWYRQDPGLGLRLIYFSYDVKMKEKGDIPEGYSVSREKKERFSLILESASTNQTSMYLCASSNMGDYGTDTQYFGPGTRLTVL.

This chain uses TRBV29-1 with TRBJ2-1; the D is unclear. The V end lost 4 bases, the J end lost 3 bases, and 13 bases lay between the germline ends. Germline V gives CDR1 SQVTM, CDR2 ANQGSEA. This CDR3 is built from 14 residues. The CDR3 here is CSVGLGQLYNEQFF. CDR3 nucleotide sequence: TGCAGCGTTGGGTTAGGTCAGCTCTACAATGAGCAGTTCTTC.